This TCR beta chain was recorded in a study of T cell repertoires in cytomegalovirus infection. Study information: Well-studied HLA-B-restricted epitopes and recently identified HLA-C-restricted epitopes of CMV were both used in the study.

This clonotype was found a few times. What it binds is not known. The study's findings and limits: There were HLA-C-restricted CMV-specific TCR beta clonotypes dominating the ex vivo response.

A single record per CDR3 protein comes from TCRdb applying MiXCR to the reads. The repertoire holds approximately 70,000 distinct CDR3 sequences, with roughly 22% as singletons. The CDR3 is 15 amino acids. Trimming at V came to 3 bases and at J to 1 base, leaving 5 bases not matched to a gene. Looked up from germline, CDR1 is SEHNR and CDR2 is FQNEAQ (reference sequence). This chain joins TRBV7-9 and TRBJ1-2; 7 bases match TRBD1. This sequence originates from a human donor in good health (CMV status not recorded). Some clones in this sample may be carry-over from other donors' samples. Here the sequenced sample was CD8+ T cells from cultured PBMCs, taken from culture after CMV antigen stimulation. The CDR3 nucleotides are TGTGCCAGCAGCTTCGCGGGACAGATTAACTATGGCTACACCTTC. Amino acid sequence: CASSFAGQINYGYTF. The variable domain in full, with the rest retrieved from reference TRBV7-9 and TRBJ1-2, is DTGVSQNPRHKITKRGQNVTFRCDPISEHNRLYWYRQTLGQGPEFLTYFQNEAQLEKSRLLSDRFSAERPKGSFSTLEIQRTEQGDSAMYLCASSFAGQINYGYTFGSGTRLTVV.